This T cell receptor beta chain comes out of a study of T cells after yellow fever vaccination (dated 2019 in TCRdb). Notes on the research overall: Using CD3, CD45RA, CCR7 and CD95 staining, memory subsets (EM, EMRA, CM and Tscm) were sorted on a BD FACS Aria III. Bulk TCR alpha and beta repertoires were sequenced longitudinally to track T-cell clones before and after primary and booster YFV17D yellow fever vaccination. Sorting of memory subsets took place on days 0, 15 and 45 and at 18 months after primary vaccination, as well as on days 0, 15 and 45 after the 30-year booster. Libraries from fractions with low cell numbers were prepared with the SMART-Seq v4 Ultra Low Input RNA kit. The cohort comprised two healthy male donors, one aged 18 to 30 and one aged 30 to 40 years. Blood was collected at multiple timepoints before and after primary and secondary immunization, and bulk PBMC replicates and cell subsets were isolated.

CDR1 MGHDK and CDR2 SYGVNS were looked up in the germline V gene. V has 7 bases trimmed and J has 1 base trimmed; junction bases matching no gene number 4. The CDR3 runs 15 amino acids, cysteine and phenylalanine included. Just the 45-base CDR3 DNA is kept, in frame starting at base 1. On the study overall, not on this receptor specifically: Compared with the primary T-cell response, the secondary T-cell response was faster but weaker, reaching its peak on day 5 rather than on day 15. Because only a couple of donors were included in the study, the extent to which the findings can be generalized is limited. In the sorted memory subsets on day 0, nearly all of the vaccine-responding clonotypes fell below detection. A small share of clonotypes was detected in both CD4 and CD8 compartments, with the overlap likely arising from convergent recombination. After the booster, most clones that had expanded after primary vaccination were detected again (roughly 96% of CD4 and roughly 86% of CD8), suggesting broad maintenance of memory. Because abundant contaminating clonotypes from the bulk population could be contained in FACS-sorted repertoires, computational filtering was required.

This clonotype has at least ten counts. The record has no base qualities; no much larger clone is one base away. TCR cDNA was synthesized by 5'RACE template switching, through which a universal primer site and unique molecular identifiers were introduced. Priming of cDNA synthesis was performed from both the TCR alpha and TCR beta constant segments. Two PCR steps were used to amplify libraries, with sample barcodes and sequencing adapters being added in the second step. Sequencing of libraries was performed on Illumina HiSeq 2500 (2x100 bp) or NovaSeq (2x150 bp). In the authors' own workflow: MIGEC was used to demultiplex reads and collapse the reads into UMI consensus sequences, and MiXCR was used for V(D)J alignment. Vaccine-responding clonotypes were identified with edgeR using replicate PBMC samples, with FDR below 0.01 and a log2 fold change above 5 up to day 15 being required. Each bulk clonotype was labeled CD4 or CD8 based on which sequenced repertoire, CD4 or CD8, contained the clonotype at higher abundance. To estimate the distribution of each clone across memory phenotypes, clonotype frequencies in memory subsets were weighted by FACS-sorted cell numbers. Through fastp at Q25 and MiXCR, TCRdb rebuilt clones from the public reads, retaining in-frame beta chains. Each entry is one CDR3 protein sequence, shown with its most common DNA and genes. In this record, the V and J calls reflect TCRdb's handling and not the investigators' own analysis. The sample table contains around 15,000 distinct CDR3 sequences; only one count was recorded for about 3.8% of them. The top ten hold about 0.4% of the sample.

Sample treatment or condition, as interpreted from the label and publication: live attenuated yellow fever vaccine strain. PBMCs were isolated from peripheral blood using a standard Ficoll-Paque protocol. For sorted memory subsets, RNA extraction was done with the RNeasy Micro Kit. Specimen: PBMCs, either bulk or a sorted T-cell subset (CD4+, CD8+, memory, or dextramer-sorted; not recorded which), collected 15 days after the yellow fever booster vaccination. The sequence joins TRBV25-1 to TRBJ2-2; 9 junctional bases match TRBD2. The clonotype comes from a man aged 25 to 40 who received the YFV17D yellow fever vaccine. This receptor has the CDR3 CASTKTSGNTGELFF. The DNA is TGTGCCAGCACAAAGACTAGCGGGAACACCGGGGAGCTGTTTTTT.